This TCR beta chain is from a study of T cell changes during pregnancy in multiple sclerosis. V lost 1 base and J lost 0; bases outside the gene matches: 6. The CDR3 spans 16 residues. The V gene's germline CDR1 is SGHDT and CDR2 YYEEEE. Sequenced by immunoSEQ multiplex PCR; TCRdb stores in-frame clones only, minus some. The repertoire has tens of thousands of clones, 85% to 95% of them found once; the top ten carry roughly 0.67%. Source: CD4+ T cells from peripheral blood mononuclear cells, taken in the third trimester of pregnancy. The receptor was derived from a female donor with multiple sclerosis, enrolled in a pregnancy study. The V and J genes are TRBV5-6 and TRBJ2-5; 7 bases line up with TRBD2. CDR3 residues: CASSLQTSRYQETQYF. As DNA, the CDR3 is TGTGCCAGCAGCTTGCAGACTAGCAGGTACCAAGAGACCCAGTACTTC.